The clone carrying this TCR beta chain was counted between two and nine times. The data were obtained in a study of human T cells and chemical hapten exposure. TCRdb re-derived calls from the RACE reads in MiXCR, one entry per CDR3 protein. The sample includes fewer than 80,000 distinct CDR3 sequences, 8% to 13% of them seen just once. Indicated time point: patch test 3, about 24 weeks after DPC sensitization. Treatment in this sample: therapeutic diphenylcyclopropenone sensitization with weekly scalp DPC. V was shortened by 8 bases and J by 1 base, with 2 bases between the two germline ends. In germline, CDR1 is LGHNA, CDR2 YNFKEQ. This CDR3 has 10 residues.

The sample in question was whole blood, obtained in connection with sensitization to the hapten diphenylcyclopropenone (DPC). This chain links TRBV4-2 with TRBJ1-1; D gene unclear. The TCR comes from a woman in her twenties or thirties with alopecia areata. Some clones in this sample may be carry-over from other donors' samples. CDR3 DNA: TGTGCCAGCGGGAACACTGAAGCTTTCTTT. It yields the protein CASGNTEAFF.